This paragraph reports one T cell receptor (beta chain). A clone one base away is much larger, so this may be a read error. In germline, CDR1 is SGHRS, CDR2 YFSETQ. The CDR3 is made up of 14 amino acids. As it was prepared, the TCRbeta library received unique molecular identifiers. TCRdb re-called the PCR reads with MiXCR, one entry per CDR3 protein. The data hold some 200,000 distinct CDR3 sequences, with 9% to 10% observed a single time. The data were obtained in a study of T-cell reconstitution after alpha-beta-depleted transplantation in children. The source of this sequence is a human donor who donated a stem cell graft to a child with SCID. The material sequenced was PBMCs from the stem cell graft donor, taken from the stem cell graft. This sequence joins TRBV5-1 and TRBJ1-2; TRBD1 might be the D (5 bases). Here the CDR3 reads CASSERVVGPGDTF. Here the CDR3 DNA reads TGCGCCAGCAGCGAACGGGTGGTGGGGCCTGGCGACACCTTC.